The 30 T cell receptor beta chains given below trace back to one sample, sequenced in a study of T cell repertoires in cytomegalovirus infection. TCRdb independently ran MiXCR on the reads; one entry per CDR3 protein. The sample includes about 310,000 distinct CDR3 sequences, roughly 17% of them seen just once. Input material: PBMCs. The receptor source for this set is a human donor in good health (CMV status not recorded). Some clones in this sample may be carry-over from other donors' samples.

In its sample, this clonotype was seen a few times. The chain combines TRBV4-3 with TRBJ1-2; D might be TRBD1 (6 bases). V shed 0 bases and J shed 0 bases, with 14 bases lying between them. Germline-derived CDR1 and CDR2 are LGHNA and YSLEER. CDR3 length: 17 residues. CDR3 loop: CASSQDLERGANYGYTF. For the CDR3, the DNA is TGCGCCAGCAGCCAAGATCTGGAGAGGGGGGCTAACTATGGCTACACCTTC.

This clonotype was counted only a few times. The chain has TRBV12-3 or TRBV12-4 and TRBJ1-4; TRBD1 is a possible D gene (5 bases). V was cut by 4 bases and J by 4 bases, with 7 bases left in between. The CDR3 covers 13 residues. The CDR3: CASSWGVNEKLFF. The CDR3 coding sequence is TGTGCCAGCAGTTGGGGCGTTAATGAAAAACTGTTTTTT.

This clonotype showed up many times. The genes are TRBV7-2 and TRBJ1-2, with D unresolved. Germline V gene sequence: CDR1 SGHTA, CDR2 FQGNSA. Trimming left V 5 bases short and J 6 bases short, with 16 bases between. The CDR3 loop spans 14 amino acids. CDR3 in amino acids: CASSRSMDLDGYTF. In nucleotides, the CDR3 is TGTGCCAGCAGCCGTTCGATGGATCTGGATGGCTACACCTTC.

This clonotype appeared a few times. V is TRBV25-1 and J is TRBJ1-5; TRBD1 matches 8 bases. This CDR3 is 15 amino acids long. Germline V CDR1 and CDR2: MGHDK, SYGVNS. V gave up 8 bases and J gave up 4 bases; unmatched junction bases: 10. The CDR3 loop reads CASGEGTGNNQPQHF. The DNA for the CDR3 is TGTGCCAGCGGCGAAGGGACAGGAAATAATCAGCCCCAGCATTTT.

The table lists this clonotype with a few counts. The chain couples TRBV20-1 to TRBJ2-5; TRBD1 agrees at 7 bases. CDR3 length equals 14 residues. V was clipped by 3 bases and J by 2 bases; unmatched bases: 6. Per the germline V gene, CDR1 is DFQATT and CDR2 is SNEGSKA (reference sequence). CDR3 sequence: CSASDEGAQETQYF. CDR3 in DNA: TGCAGTGCTAGCGACGAGGGGGCACAAGAGACCCAGTACTTC.

This clonotype appeared many times. The chain carries TRBV4-1 and TRBJ1-1, with D possibly being TRBD1 (6 bases). Trimming cost V 7 bases and J 0 bases, with 9 bases left between them. The CDR3 totals 13 residues. Germline loops: CDR1 MGHRA, CDR2 YSYEKL. Here the CDR3 reads CASTGGLNTEAFF. CDR3 DNA sequence: TGCGCCAGCACTGGGGGCTTGAACACTGAAGCTTTCTTT.

This chain joins TRBV20-1 and TRBJ1-2, with D perhaps TRBD1 (5 bases). CDR1 and CDR2 (germline): DFQATT, SNEGSKA (reference sequence). CDR3 length: 14 residues. V lost 0 bases, J lost 2 bases, and 10 bases lay in between. In nucleotides, the CDR3 is TGCAGTGCTAGAGATGCCTCAGGGAACTATGGCTACACCTTC. Amino acid sequence: CSARDASGNYGYTF.

V is TRBV18 and J is TRBJ2-7; no clear D gene. Germline V lookup: CDR1 KGHSH, CDR2 LQKENI. This CDR3 is built from 16 residues. V dropped 4 bases and J dropped 2 bases, with 18 bases sitting between them. The CDR3 DNA is TGTGCCAGCTCACTAAATTTGACACCAGCACCCTACGAGCAGTACTTC. It is translated as CASSLNLTPAPYEQYF.

This clonotype is a singleton in its sample. This may be a read error: a much more frequent sequence differs by one nucleotide. The genes are TRBV4-1 and TRBJ2-1, with D perhaps given as TRBD1 or TRBD2 (5 bases each). This CDR3 region has 15 residues. The V gene's germline CDR1 is MGHRA and CDR2 YSYEKL. The CDR3 reads CTSSQEGNRGHEQFF. The CDR3 DNA follows: TGCACCAGCAGCCAAGAGGGGAACAGAGGACATGAGCAGTTCTTC.

This clonotype was seen only a few times. The genes are TRBV6-2 or TRBV6-3 and TRBJ2-7; 9 nucleotides agree with TRBD1. The germline CDR1 and CDR2 sequences are MNHEY and SVGEGT. The V segment lost 6 bases and the J segment 1 base; nucleotides outside the gene matches: 4. The CDR3 contains 14 residues. CDR3 protein: CASRTGQGSYEQYF. The DNA of the CDR3 is TGTGCCAGCAGAACGGGACAGGGTTCCTACGAGCAGTACTTC.

At least ten counts were recorded for this clonotype. The V and J genes are TRBV28 and TRBJ2-5; either TRBD1 or TRBD2 may supply D (5 bases each). The CDR3 has 13 amino acids. V was shortened by 6 bases and J by 1 base, with 9 bases between the two germline ends. Germline CDR1 reads MDHEN; CDR2 reads SYDVKM. The DNA of the CDR3 is TGTGCCAGCAGACCCGGGGCCCAAGAGACCCAGTACTTC. It codes for CASRPGAQETQYF.

This rearrangement joins TRBV12-3 or TRBV12-4 to TRBJ2-5; D is perhaps TRBD2 (6 bases). The V and J ends lost 1 base and 5 bases respectively, with 14 bases between them. The CDR3 contains 15 residues. CDR3 sequence: CASSLGTSFSETQYF. As DNA, the CDR3 is TGTGCCAGCAGTTTAGGCACTAGCTTTTCGGAGACCCAGTACTTC.

This chain links TRBV27 with TRBJ2-7; tentative D call: TRBD1 (6 bases). The V end lost 4 bases, the J end lost 0 bases, and 22 bases lay between the germline ends. CDR1 and CDR2 (germline): MNHEY, SMNVEV (reference sequence). This CDR3 is built from 18 residues. The CDR3 is CASSSAPLGQSISYEQYF. CDR3 DNA: TGTGCCAGCAGTTCAGCCCCCTTAGGACAGTCGATCTCCTACGAGCAGTACTTC.

This clonotype was detected only a few times. This rearrangement joins TRBV27 to TRBJ2-2, with 8 bases that match TRBD2. Looked up from germline, CDR1 is MNHEY and CDR2 is SMNVEV (reference sequence). The CDR3 runs to 17 residues. Germline trimming cut 0 bases from V and 5 bases from J; bases unmatched to any gene: 8. The CDR3 loop is CASSLSVLAGGTGELFF. DNA for the CDR3: TGTGCCAGCAGTTTATCTGTCCTAGCGGGTGGTACCGGGGAGCTGTTTTTT.

This clonotype was found many times. One junction end disagrees with the germline gene, perhaps due to a read error. The V and J genes are TRBV12-3 or TRBV12-4 and TRBJ1-1; no clear D gene. The CDR3 is made up of 13 amino acids. As DNA, the CDR3 is TGTGCCAGCAGCTTAGATCCGAACACTGAAGCTTTCTTT. Its translation: CASSLDPNTEAFF.

This clonotype was counted ten times or more. The genes are TRBV6-2 or TRBV6-3 and TRBJ2-3; unclear D gene. V was cut by 2 bases and J by 1 base, with 13 bases left in between. The CDR3 extends over 16 amino acids. Looked up from germline, CDR1 is MNHEY and CDR2 is SVGEGT. Written as DNA, the CDR3 is TGTGCCAGCAGTTACAAACACCAATCACGCACAGATACGCAGTATTTT. Residues: CASSYKHQSRTDTQYF.

This clonotype has just a few counts. The CDR3 nucleotides are TGTGCCAGCAGTTACAGGGCCAACACTGAAGCTTTCTTT. As protein: CASSYRANTEAFF. V usage is TRBV6-2 or TRBV6-3 and J usage is TRBJ1-1; D is ambiguous. The CDR3 contains 13 residues. CDR1 and CDR2 from the germline V gene are MNHEY and SVGEGT. Deletions cut 2 bases from V and 2 bases from J, with 6 bases between.

Many counts were recorded for this clonotype. This chain uses TRBV6-1 with TRBJ2-7; D perhaps matches TRBD2 (5 bases). Per the germline V gene, CDR1 is MNHNS and CDR2 is SASEGT. The CDR3 extends over 12 amino acids. Trimming cost V 5 bases and J 6 bases, with 11 bases left between them. CDR3 sequence: CASSLEAPEQYF. Written as DNA, the CDR3 is TGTGCCAGCAGTTTGGAGGCTCCCGAGCAGTACTTC.

The chain has TRBV5-1 and TRBJ2-2; the match to TRBD2 covers 14 bases. CDR3 length: 16 amino acids. The germline V gene has CDR1 SGHRS and CDR2 YFSETQ. Trimming cost V 3 bases and J 6 bases; bases outside gene matches: 4. The DNA of the CDR3 is TGCGCCAGCAGCTCCGGGGGACTAGCGGGGGCCGGGGAGCTGTTTTTT. Translating it yields CASSSGGLAGAGELFF. The full variable domain, with the rest looked up from reference TRBV5-1 and TRBJ2-2, is KAGVTQTPRYLIKTRGQQVTLSCSPISGHRSVSWYQQTPGQGLQFLFEYFSETQRNKGNFPGRFSGRQFSNSRSEMNVSTLELGDSALYLCASSSGGLAGAGELFFGEGSRLTVL.

The CDR3: CASSFGGGTGSYEQYF. The DNA for the CDR3 is TGTGCCAGCAGTTTCGGGGGGGGCACTGGCTCCTACGAGCAGTACTTC. The chain recombines TRBV7-6 with TRBJ2-7; 8 nucleotides match TRBD2. CDR3 length: 16 amino acids. Per the germline V gene, CDR1 is SGHVS and CDR2 is FNYEAQ. The V gene end was trimmed by 6 bases and the J gene end by 0 bases; junction bases not matched to a gene: 10.

This clonotype was counted once. The V call is TRBV4-3, the J call TRBJ2-5; 10 positions agree with TRBD1. Germline lookup yields CDR1 LGHNA and CDR2 YSLEER. The CDR3 has 15 residues. The V and J ends lost 4 bases and 4 bases, in that order; junction bases with no gene match: 6. CDR3: CASSPRDRGGETQYF. The CDR3 region has the DNA TGCGCCAGCAGCCCCCGGGACAGGGGAGGAGAGACCCAGTACTTC.

This clonotype was observed a handful of times. The chain is built from TRBV20-1 and TRBJ2-5; tentative D call: TRBD1 (8 bases). V was trimmed by 8 bases and J by 6 bases, leaving 22 bases between them. The length of the CDR3 is 14 residues. Germline V gene data show CDR1 as DFQATT and CDR2 as SNEGSKA (reference sequence). CDR3 residues: CSTPGGGGGKTQYF. CDR3 sequence (DNA): TGCAGTACACCAGGGGGCGGGGGCGGAAAGACCCAGTACTTC.

This clonotype occurred a few times. The chain has TRBV9 and TRBJ2-7; TRBD1 aligns across 8 bases. The CDR3 contains 14 residues. Germline assignment: CDR1 SGDLS and CDR2 YYNGEE. Trimming at V came to 4 bases and at J to 3 bases, leaving 6 bases not matched to a gene. CDR3 coding DNA: TGTGCCAGCAGCCCGGGGACAGGCAACTACGAGCAGTACTTC. Protein product: CASSPGTGNYEQYF. Full variable domain (outside the CDR3, taken from reference TRBV9 and TRBJ2-7): DSGVTQTPKHLITATGQRVTLRCSPRSGDLSVYWYQQSLDQGLQFLIQYYNGEERAKGNILERFSAQQFPDLHSELNLSSLELGDSALYFCASSPGTGNYEQYFGPGTRLTVT.

The table lists this clonotype with many counts. The gene calls are TRBV12-3 or TRBV12-4 and TRBJ1-1; 7 bases fit TRBD1. There are 12 residues in the CDR3. The trim removed 8 bases at V and 5 bases at J, leaving 5 bases unmatched. The CDR3 DNA is TGTGCCAGCGGACTACAGGGGACTGAAGCTTTCTTT. Protein product: CASGLQGTEAFF.

The rearrangement uses TRBV19 and TRBJ2-3; the D gene is possibly TRBD2 (5 bases). The CDR3 runs to 14 residues. CDR1 is LNHDA, CDR2 SQIVND, per germline (reference sequence). V lost 6 bases and J lost 7, with 17 bases in between. The CDR3 sequence is CASSHGGEPHTQYF. In nucleotides, the CDR3 is TGTGCCAGTAGCCACGGAGGAGAGCCCCATACGCAGTATTTT.

This clonotype was seen a handful of times. V usage is TRBV2 and J usage is TRBJ2-3; D gene unclear. Germline assignment: CDR1 SNHLY and CDR2 FYNNEI. The CDR3 length is 14 residues. The V end lost 1 base, the J end lost 11 bases, and 16 bases lay between the germline ends. Here the CDR3 reads CASSEVGRTGKQYF. The CDR3 DNA is TGTGCCAGCAGTGAAGTGGGCAGAACGGGCAAGCAGTATTTT.

Here the CDR3 reads CASSFLGTGDAVGGELFF. The CDR3 DNA reads TGCGCCAGCAGCTTTCTAGGGACAGGGGATGCCGTCGGCGGGGAGCTGTTTTTT. This chain connects TRBV5-1 to TRBJ2-2; the match to TRBD1 covers 10 bases. Germline trimming cut 2 bases from V and 7 bases from J; bases unmatched to any gene: 14. The CDR3 totals 18 residues. The germline V gene has CDR1 SGHRS and CDR2 YFSETQ.

The chain has TRBV2 and TRBJ1-6; 11 bases fit TRBD1. CDR3 length equals 16 residues. V lost 5 bases to trimming and J lost 9 bases; unmatched junction nucleotides: 9. Germline CDR1 reads SNHLY; CDR2 reads FYNNEI. This CDR3 reads CASSPLGGTGGSPLHF. The CDR3 DNA follows: TGTGCCAGCAGTCCCCTGGGGGGGACAGGGGGTTCACCCCTCCACTTT.

This clonotype turned up a few times. V and J are TRBV27 and TRBJ2-5; D could derive from TRBD1 or TRBD2 (5 bases each). With 6 bases removed from V and 4 bases from J, the gap between germline ends came to 9 bases. The CDR3 consists of 12 residues. Germline values: CDR1 MNHEY, CDR2 SMNVEV (reference sequence). CDR3 sequence: CASRGVGETQYF. The CDR3 DNA reads as TGTGCCAGCAGGGGGGTTGGAGAGACCCAGTACTTC.

The chain joins TRBV2 to TRBJ2-5, with D tentatively TRBD1 (6 bases). Germline V gene data show CDR1 as SNHLY and CDR2 as FYNNEI. This CDR3 has 14 residues. Trimming took 11 bases from V and 5 from J, leaving 21 bases between them. CDR3 DNA sequence: TGTGCCGGAGCGACCCCGGGACAACTGGAGACCCAGTACTTC. Amino acid sequence: CAGATPGQLETQYF.